Presented here are 31 T cell receptor beta chains from one specimen sequenced in a study of cytomegalovirus exposure and HLA in healthy donors. In the PCR, 60 Vbeta and 13 Jbeta primers were used. Only in-frame clones appear in the TCRdb table, and some are missing; sequencing was by immunoSEQ multiplex PCR. The sample yields 100,000 to 150,000 clones, around 70% seen once. The sequencing input was PBMCs. The receptors originated from a male donor in good health and CMV-seronegative.

The rearrangement links TRBV7-2 to TRBJ1-5; D uncertain. Germline V gene lookup returns CDR1 SGHTA and CDR2 FQGNSA. V was pared by 5 bases and J by 7 bases, with 12 bases between. This CDR3 is 13 amino acids long. The DNA for the CDR3 is TGTGCCAGCAGCCGAGCGGTTGAACAGCCCCAGCATTTT. Translated: CASSRAVEQPQHF.

The chain carries TRBV25-1 and TRBJ2-2; weak D call: TRBD1 (5 bases). This CDR3 spans 16 amino acids. Germline CDR1 and CDR2: MGHDK and SYGVNS. V was trimmed by 6 bases and J by 2 bases, leaving 16 bases between them. The CDR3 region is CASSPGLGINTGELFF. CDR3 in DNA: TGTGCCAGCAGCCCAGGGTTGGGGATTAACACCGGGGAGCTGTTTTTT.

V and J are TRBV5-5 and TRBJ2-6, with D maybe TRBD1 (6 bases). Per the germline V gene, CDR1 is SGHKS and CDR2 is YYEKEE (reference sequence). Trimming shortened V by 4 bases and J by 2 bases, and 13 bases separated the two germline ends. The CDR3 totals 16 residues. The CDR3 DNA is TGTGCCAGCAGCCCAGGGGTATTAGCTGGGGCCAACGTCCTGACTTTC. This translates into CASSPGVLAGANVLTF.

This rearrangement joins TRBV30 to TRBJ1-1; 7 nucleotides agree with TRBD1. In germline, CDR1 is GTSNPN, CDR2 SVGIG (reference sequence). The CDR3 covers 11 residues. Trimming removed 4 bases from V and 5 bases from J; junction bases left unmatched: 1. The chain's CDR3 is CAWKQGTEAFF. The CDR3 coding sequence is TGTGCCTGGAAACAGGGGACTGAAGCTTTCTTT.

V is TRBV6-5 and J is TRBJ1-5; 9 nucleotides line up with TRBD1. Losses at the gene ends were 5 bases for V and 6 bases for J; bases not matched to a gene: 2. The V gene's germline CDR1 is MNHEY and CDR2 SVGAGI. There are 13 residues in the CDR3. The CDR3 nucleotides are TGTGCCAGCAGTGACAGGGGGGGTCAGCCCCAGCATTTT. This sequence encodes CASSDRGGQPQHF.

The chain links TRBV30 to TRBJ2-5, with D possibly TRBD1 on 5 matching bases. The CDR3 totals 12 residues. The germline V and J ends were trimmed by 5 bases and 11 bases, with 18 bases remaining between them. CDR1 GTSNPN and CDR2 SVGIG come from the germline V gene (reference sequence). The CDR3 sequence is CAWDSGVLEQYF. The CDR3 nucleotides are TGTGCCTGGGACAGTGGAGTTCTTGAGCAGTACTTC. The entire variable domain, with the rest obtained from reference TRBV30 and TRBJ2-5, is as follows: SQTIHQWPATLVQPVGSPLSLECTVEGTSNPNLYWYRQAAGRGLQLLFYSVGIGQISSEVPQNLSASRPQDRQFILSSKKLLLSDSGFYLCAWDSGVLEQYFGPGTRLLVL.

This clone appeared once. The chain links TRBV4-2 to TRBJ2-5; 12 bases are a match to TRBD2. The germline V gene has CDR1 LGHNA and CDR2 YNFKEQ. With 0 bases clipped from V and 3 bases from J, the junction kept 2 bases outside the gene matches. There are 16 residues in the CDR3. The CDR3, as DNA: TGTGCCAGCAGCCAAGATTCTAGCGGGAGGGAAGAGACCCAGTACTTC. Translation gives CASSQDSSGREETQYF.

The gene calls are TRBV14 and TRBJ2-7; D is unresolved. V dropped 6 bases and J dropped 2 bases, with 8 bases sitting between them. The CDR3 sequence is 12 residues long. CDR1 is SGHDN and CDR2 is FVKESK in the germline V gene. The CDR3 DNA reads TGTGCCAGCAGGGGCAGAACCTACGAGCAGTACTTC. Protein: CASRGRTYEQYF.

Remarks on this clone: The sample carries other DNA sequences with the same CDR3. This chain uses TRBV28 with TRBJ1-5; 7 positions agree with TRBD1. Looked up from germline, CDR1 is MDHEN and CDR2 is SYDVKM. Germline trimming cut 6 bases from V and 1 base from J; bases unmatched to any gene: 9. The CDR3 loop spans 16 amino acids. CDR3 bases: TGTGCCAGCAGCTCCCAAGGGGGCTTCAGCAATCAGCCCCAGCATTTT. Its translation is CASSSQGGFSNQPQHF.

The gene calls are TRBV4-2 and TRBJ2-3, with 12 bases aligning to TRBD2. V lost 4 bases, J lost 0 bases, and 8 bases stayed unmatched. The CDR3 covers 18 residues. Germline V gene data show CDR1 as LGHNA and CDR2 as YNFKEQ. The CDR3 loop is CASSLTSGGTYSTDTQYF. CDR3 DNA: TGTGCCAGCAGCCTCACTAGCGGGGGGACCTATAGCACAGATACGCAGTATTTT.

This sequence joins TRBV19 and TRBJ1-1; TRBD1 might be the D (6 bases). This CDR3 comprises 14 residues. The ends were cut back, 5 bases at V and 2 bases at J, with 12 bases in the middle. Germline CDR1 and CDR2: LNHDA and SQIVND (reference sequence). The CDR3 bases are TGTGCCAGTAGTTCTCGGACAGCTAACACTGAAGCTTTCTTT. Translated: CASSSRTANTEAFF.

This chain links TRBV2 with TRBJ2-4; D possibly corresponds to TRBD2 (5 bases). CDR3 length: 13 residues. In germline, CDR1 is SNHLY, CDR2 FYNNEI. The V end was cut by 1 base, the J end by 12 bases, with 13 bases between. The CDR3 loop is CASSEVIGKYQYF. For the CDR3, the DNA is TGTGCCAGCAGTGAAGTGATCGGGAAGTATCAGTACTTC.

J is TRBJ1-5 and V is TRBV30; 7 bases are shared with TRBD1. V lost 2 bases and J lost 1; bases outside the gene matches: 5. Germline V gives CDR1 GTSNPN, CDR2 SVGIG (reference sequence). The CDR3 runs to 15 residues. Written as DNA, the CDR3 is TGTGCCTGGAGTCCGACAGGGTTGAGCAATCAGCCCCAGCATTTT. Translating it yields CAWSPTGLSNQPQHF.

The V gene is TRBV9, the J gene TRBJ2-7, with D maybe TRBD1 (6 bases). V lost 0 bases, J lost 2 bases, and 15 bases lay in between. CDR3 length: 16 amino acids. Germline V gives CDR1 SGDLS, CDR2 YYNGEE. The CDR3 DNA sequence: TGTGCCAGCAGCGTAGACGACAGGTCCTTCACCTACGAGCAGTACTTC. It translates to CASSVDDRSFTYEQYF.

For the CDR3, the DNA is TGTGCCAGCAGCTTAGTAGCCTACGAGCAGTACTTC. Protein sequence: CASSLVAYEQYF. The chain joins TRBV7-9 to TRBJ2-7; D gene ambiguous. V was clipped by 1 base and J by 2 bases, with 3 bases between them. This CDR3 is 12 amino acids long. Germline V gene data show CDR1 as SEHNR and CDR2 as FQNEAQ (reference sequence).

The V gene is TRBV30, the J gene TRBJ2-7, with a weak D call TRBD2 (5 bases). Germline CDR1 is GTSNPN and CDR2 is SVGIG (reference sequence). CDR3 size: 13 residues. V gave up 2 bases and J gave up 7 bases, with 15 bases separating them. For the CDR3, the DNA is TGTGCCTGGAGTTTTGTAGGGCCGGGGGAGCAGTACTTC. Translating gives CAWSFVGPGEQYF.

This clone occurred a few times. The V gene is TRBV30, the J gene TRBJ1-1; D uncertain. The CDR3 extends over 13 amino acids. Germline CDR1 is GTSNPN and CDR2 is SVGIG (reference sequence). Trimming removed 7 bases from V and 0 bases from J, with 12 bases in between. CDR3 nucleotide sequence: TGTGCCTACACTATCTCCATGAACACTGAAGCTTTCTTT. Amino acid sequence: CAYTISMNTEAFF.

This clone has just one count. The chain has TRBV9 and TRBJ1-2; 7 bases match TRBD1. Per the germline V gene, CDR1 is SGDLS and CDR2 is YYNGEE. The CDR3 has 16 amino acids. With V trimmed by 0 bases and J by 2 bases, 7 bases remained unmatched. In nucleotides, the CDR3 is TGTGCCAGCAGCGTAGACGCAGGGGGAGTCAACTATGGCTACACCTTC. Protein product: CASSVDAGGVNYGYTF.

The rearrangement links TRBV11-2 to TRBJ1-3, with D perhaps matching TRBD1 (5 bases). Trimming shortened V by 5 bases and J by 9 bases, and 14 bases separated the two germline ends. This CDR3 region has 13 residues. Germline V gene lookup returns CDR1 SGHAT and CDR2 FQNNGV. The CDR3 loop is CASSASGSATIYF. For the CDR3, the DNA is TGTGCCAGCAGCGCATCAGGGTCGGCCACCATATATTTT.

The gene calls are TRBV7-6 and TRBJ1-3; no firm D call. The CDR3 totals 14 residues. Germline V gives CDR1 SGHVS, CDR2 FNYEAQ. The V end lost 5 bases, the J end lost 4 bases, and 12 bases lay between the germline ends. The DNA of the CDR3 is TGTGCCAGCAGCCCAGTTGAGGTCGGAAACACCATATATTTT. This sequence encodes CASSPVEVGNTIYF.

This chain uses TRBV6-1 with TRBJ2-5, with D unresolved. Trimming cost V 4 bases and J 4 bases, with 10 bases left between them. CDR1 and CDR2 (germline): MNHNS, SASEGT. This CDR3 region has 13 residues. CDR3 nucleotide sequence: TGTGCCAGCAGTGGAGACCGCGGAGAGACCCAGTACTTC. It encodes CASSGDRGETQYF.

V and J are TRBV13 and TRBJ2-5; 7 bases map to TRBD2. CDR3 length: 15 amino acids. After removal of 2 bases from V and 3 bases from J, the junction contained 6 bases not matched to a gene. From germline, CDR1 is PRHDT and CDR2 FYEKMQ (reference sequence). CDR3 in DNA: TGTGCCAGCAGCTTACGCGGGAGAAAGAAAGAGACCCAGTACTTC. The encoded protein is CASSLRGRKKETQYF.

This clone has a single count. V is TRBV7-2 and J is TRBJ2-2; 11 nucleotides align to TRBD2. This CDR3 is built from 18 residues. After removal of 4 bases from V and 1 base from J, the junction contained 8 bases not matched to a gene. Looked up from germline, CDR1 is SGHTA and CDR2 is FQGNSA. CDR3 amino acids: CASSYSLAGVQNTGELFF. The CDR3 DNA reads as TGTGCCAGCAGCTATTCACTAGCGGGAGTTCAGAACACCGGGGAGCTGTTTTTT.

The J gene is TRBJ2-5, the V gene TRBV7-2; TRBD2 matches 12 bases. The J call may not be correct, given that the DNA end is closer to TRBJ2-7. Looked up from germline, CDR1 is SGHTA and CDR2 is FQGNSA. The CDR3 has 18 amino acids. In DNA, the CDR3 is TGTGCCAGCAGCTTAGCGCAGCTAGCGGGAGGGAACTCCTACGAGCAGTACTTC. The encoded protein is CASSLAQLAGGNSYEQYF.

This clone was detected once. This chain uses TRBV5-6 with TRBJ2-5; TRBD1 matches at 8 bases. Germline CDR1 SGHDT, CDR2 YYEEEE. The CDR3 runs 16 residues. V lost 4 bases to trimming and J lost 9 bases; unmatched junction nucleotides: 17. CDR3 coding DNA: TGTGCCAGCAGCCTGCCAGGGTTGGGGACAGGTCAGGCCCAGTACTTC. It is translated as CASSLPGLGTGQAQYF. Drawing the rest from reference TRBV5-6 and TRBJ2-5, the complete variable domain is DAGVTQSPTHLIKTRGQQVTLRCSPKSGHDTVSWYQQALGQGPQFIFQYYEEEERQRGNFPDRFSGHQFPNYSSELNVNALLLGDSALYLCASSLPGLGTGQAQYFGPGTRLLVL.

A single count supports this clone. The chain joins TRBV7-3 to TRBJ1-1, with D perhaps TRBD1 (5 bases). The CDR3 sequence is 14 residues long. CDR1 is SGHTA and CDR2 is FQGTGA in the germline V gene. V was shortened by 4 bases and J by 3 bases, with 12 bases between the two germline ends. CDR3 coding DNA: TGTGCCAGCAGCTCGGGCGGGGGGGACACTGAAGCTTTCTTT. Translation: CASSSGGGDTEAFF.

This chain joins TRBV11-2 and TRBJ2-2, with D possibly matching TRBD1 (5 bases). Trimming cost V 1 base and J 3 bases, with 12 bases left between them. The CDR3 is 16 residues long. Germline V CDR1 and CDR2: SGHAT, FQNNGV. CDR3 loop: CASSLVAGRYTGELFF. CDR3 nucleotide sequence: TGTGCCAGCAGCTTAGTAGCAGGGCGGTACACCGGGGAGCTGTTTTTT.

The chain is built from TRBV28 and TRBJ2-7; 8 bases are a match to TRBD2. The CDR3 is 14 residues long. Per the germline V gene, CDR1 is MDHEN and CDR2 is SYDVKM. V shed 7 bases and J 3 bases; nucleotides not matched to a gene: 8. CDR3 region: CASTPGGASYEQYF. CDR3 sequence (DNA): TGTGCCAGCACACCGGGGGGGGCCAGCTACGAGCAGTACTTC.

The chain joins TRBV19 to TRBJ2-3, with D maybe TRBD1 (6 bases). The CDR3 sequence is 14 residues long. CDR1 LNHDA and CDR2 SQIVND come from the germline V gene (reference sequence). V lost 5 bases and J 3 bases, leaving 12 bases between the germline ends. The CDR3 here is CASSRQGYTDTQYF. The CDR3 DNA reads TGTGCCAGTAGTCGGCAGGGGTATACAGATACGCAGTATTTT.

The chain couples TRBV21-1 to TRBJ2-5; the DNA was not used to check the table's D call, TRBD2. The end of the DNA is better explained by TRBJ2-7, so the J call may be wrong. TRBV21-1 is noted as a pseudogene. The CDR3 runs to 17 residues. For the CDR3, the DNA is TGTGCCAGCAGCAATGGGTACCGTAGCGGGAGCTCCTACGAGCAGTACTTC. This encodes CASSNGYRSGSSYEQYF.

The chain links TRBV6-5 to TRBJ2-3; TRBD1 is a possible D gene (6 bases). The CDR3 contains 15 residues. V lost 2 bases to trimming and J lost 2 bases, with 11 bases between them. Germline CDR1 is MNHEY and CDR2 is SVGAGI. The CDR3 sequence is CASSYGQGNTDTQYF. CDR3 bases: TGTGCCAGCAGTTACGGTCAGGGGAACACAGATACGCAGTATTTT.